This record concerns one TCR beta chain sequence. As yet, its antigen is unknown. The CDR3 consists of 13 residues. CDR1 is SQVTM and CDR2 is ANQGSEA in the germline V gene. V was clipped by 3 bases and J by 5 bases, with 13 bases between them. It was at deep level that the assay was run. Every subset had its genomic DNA shared out evenly among several immunoSEQ plates. Data came from immunoSEQ multiplex PCR; TCRdb stores just in-frame clones and leaves some out. The profile shows 1.5 million to 2.5 million clones, approximately 95% of them singletons. The data were obtained in a study of shared clonotypes between healthy human individuals. CD8 cells regarded as naive lacked CD45RO, were positively chosen for CCR7, and omitted terminally differentiated effector memory CD45RA+ cells. Adult Caucasians living in Nashville, Tennessee made up all of the donors. Whole-study results and caveats: Non-shared clonotypes had lower generation probabilities than clonotypes shared by all four sorted-subset donors.

The material sequenced was naive CD8+ T cells sorted from blood. This receptor was identified in a man younger than 35 in good health. The chain uses TRBV29-1 and TRBJ1-2; D is perhaps TRBD1 (6 bases). The CDR3 DNA reads as TGCAGCGTTGACGAGACAGGATCTTATGGCTACACCTTC. It specifies CSVDETGSYGYTF.